This T cell receptor beta chain is drawn from a study of siplizumab effects on memory and regulatory T cells. Libraries were prepared by immunoSEQ multiplex PCR; TCRdb keeps only in-frame clonotypes and omits some of them. The sample holds some 110,000 clones, approximately 94% seen once. The ends lost 4 bases at V and 9 bases at J; junction bases unmatched: 6. This CDR3 is 14 amino acids long. The V gene's germline CDR1 is SSHAT and CDR2 FNYEAQ (reference sequence). The receptor's source is a human donor in good health. The source material was non-Treg CD4+ T cells sorted from blood. The V and J genes are TRBV7-7 and TRBJ2-3; 11 bases agree with TRBD2. The CDR3 spells CASSSGLAGGTQYF. In DNA, the CDR3 is TGTGCCAGCAGCTCAGGACTAGCGGGTGGGACGCAGTATTTT.